These 28 T cell receptor beta chains came from one sample sequenced in a study of T cells expressing NK-cell markers (dated by TCRdb to the early 2020s). The receptor library was made with 5' RACE. TCRdb shows the sequencer as Illumina HiSeq 2000. After TCRdb reprocessed the reads, each CDR3 protein sequence was kept as one row, without DNA. This sample's records show a few hundred thousand distinct CDR3 sequences. The top ten constitute approximately 4% of the sample. Material for sequencing was blood T cells: a sorted CD56 or NKG2C T cell subset, CD4+ or CD8+ T cells, or bulk PBMC T cells (not recorded which). These receptors all stem from a man aged 18 to 30 in good health. Donor details come from another sample of the same person, matched by shared clones.

The chain employs TRBV11-1 and TRBJ2-1. Germline V gene sequence: CDR1 SGHAT, CDR2 FQDESV (reference sequence). The CDR3 is 20 amino acids. CDR3 protein: CASSLADLASLHGSYNEQFF.

The chain joins TRBV6-1 to TRBJ2-3; TCRdb calls TRBD2, which cannot be checked without DNA. The CDR3 length is 17 residues. Germline V CDR1 and CDR2: MNHNS, SASEGT. The chain's CDR3 is CASSATIVAGWADTQYF.

This sequence joins TRBV5-8 and TRBJ2-3; absent DNA, TCRdb's TRBD1 call cannot be checked. Germline CDR1 is SGHTS and CDR2 is YDEGEE. This CDR3 is 15 amino acids long. CDR3 loop: CASSFTGQTTDTQYF.

V and J are TRBV9 and TRBJ1-5; without DNA, the TCRdb call of TRBD1 cannot be checked. This CDR3 has 15 amino acids. Germline CDR1 and CDR2: SGDLS and YYNGEE. The CDR3 loop is CASSVGTGGGQPQHF.

J is TRBJ2-2 and V is TRBV12-2; the D call of TRBD2 rests on TCRdb alone, since no DNA is present to check it. TRBV12-2 is a pseudogene segment. The CDR3 sequence is 12 residues long. The CDR3 protein is CASLHNTGELFF.

The chain couples TRBV4-3 to TRBJ2-3; the TCRdb D gene call, TRBD2, has no DNA to confirm it. Germline CDR1 reads LGHNA; CDR2 reads YSLEER. The CDR3 covers 19 residues. The CDR3 loop is CASSQETSGTNYNTDTQYF.

This chain links TRBV20-1 with TRBJ2-1; absent DNA, TCRdb's TRBD2 call cannot be checked. This CDR3 contains 18 residues. Germline values: CDR1 DFQATT, CDR2 SNEGSKA (reference sequence). This CDR3 is CSAREWVRREGSYNEQFF.

The gene calls are TRBV9 and TRBJ2-3. CDR3 length: 15 residues. Looked up from germline, CDR1 is SGDLS and CDR2 is YYNGEE. The CDR3 reads CASSVSGSYTDTQYF.

The genes are TRBV5-1 and TRBJ2-3; the D call from TCRdb, TRBD1, cannot be confirmed without DNA. The CDR3 loop spans 15 amino acids. Looked up from germline, CDR1 is SGHRS and CDR2 is YFSETQ. The CDR3: CASSPGTSSTDTQYF.

V gene TRBV11-2 combines with J gene TRBJ2-3; TCRdb lists TRBD2, though no DNA is available to test this call. The CDR3 totals 17 residues. Germline loops: CDR1 SGHAT, CDR2 FQNNGV. The CDR3 region is CASSSLSGAGVADTQYF. The full variable domain, in which reference TRBV11-2 and TRBJ2-3 provide the parts outside the CDR3, is EAGVAQSPRYKIIEKRQSVAFWCNPISGHATLYWYQQILGQGPKLLIQFQNNGVVDDSQLPKDRFSAERLKGVDSTLKIQPAKLEDSAVYLCASSSLSGAGVADTQYFGPGTRLTVL.

The V gene is TRBV27, the J gene TRBJ2-7; TCRdb indicates TRBD2, and absent DNA this call remains unverified. This CDR3 has 17 amino acids. Germline V gene lookup returns CDR1 MNHEY and CDR2 SMNVEV (reference sequence). The CDR3 region is CASKTSGDSWDSYEQYF.

The chain couples TRBV20-1 to TRBJ1-6; lacking DNA, the TRBD1 call made by TCRdb goes unchecked. Germline V gene lookup returns CDR1 DFQATT and CDR2 SNEGSKA (reference sequence). There are 13 residues in the CDR3. The CDR3 region is CSAGGVWNSPLHF.

This sequence joins TRBV24-1 and TRBJ2-1; TCRdb outputs TRBD1, but without DNA this stays unchecked. The CDR3 loop spans 17 amino acids. Germline V gene data show CDR1 as KGHDR and CDR2 as SFDVKD. The CDR3 sequence: CATSDPSTGKSYNEQFF.

The chain has TRBV12-3 or TRBV12-4 and TRBJ1-4; lacking DNA, the TRBD1 call made by TCRdb goes unchecked. The CDR3 is 15 residues long. CDR3: CASSFMGGGREKLFF.

The chain combines TRBV27 with TRBJ1-4; the D call of TRBD1 rests on TCRdb alone, since no DNA is present to check it. The CDR3 runs 14 residues. Germline V gives CDR1 MNHEY, CDR2 SMNVEV (reference sequence). CDR3 sequence reads: CASGRQGKNEKLFF.

The chain has TRBV7-9 and TRBJ2-3; TCRdb picks TRBD1, but there is no DNA to check that call. CDR1 SEHNR and CDR2 FQNEAQ come from the germline V gene (reference sequence). The CDR3 covers 16 residues. This chain's CDR3 is CASSLVGGERGDTQYF.

The genes are TRBV5-1 and TRBJ1-5. CDR1 SGHRS and CDR2 YFSETQ come from the germline V gene. The CDR3 length is 13 residues. This CDR3 reads CASSLVGLWPQHF.

This clonotype ranks as medium-sized (0.01 to 0.1%) in terms of frequency. The chain is built from TRBV27 and TRBJ2-1; absent DNA, TCRdb's TRBD1 call cannot be checked. The CDR3 runs 15 residues. Germline-derived CDR1 and CDR2 are MNHEY and SMNVEV (reference sequence). CDR3 loop: CASSLSNRGPLTPFF.

The gene calls are TRBV7-2 and TRBJ2-1; TCRdb outputs TRBD2, but without DNA this stays unchecked. CDR1 and CDR2 from the germline V gene are SGHTA and FQGNSA. The CDR3 has 17 amino acids. The CDR3 protein is CASSLTSGRPSYNEQFF.

This rearrangement joins TRBV5-1 to TRBJ2-1; checking the TCRdb D call of TRBD2 is not possible without DNA. Germline-derived CDR1 and CDR2 are SGHRS and YFSETQ. There are 15 residues in the CDR3. CDR3 region: CASSYPGLAGLEQFF.

This rearrangement joins TRBV28 to TRBJ2-1. The germline CDR1 and CDR2 sequences are MDHEN and SYDVKM. CDR3 length: 16 residues. This CDR3 reads CASSLKTDSSYNEQFF. The whole variable domain, remainder taken from reference TRBV28 and TRBJ2-1, is DVKVTQSSRYLVKRTGEKVFLECVQDMDHENMFWYRQDPGLGLRLIYFSYDVKMKEKGDIPEGYSVSREKKERFSLILESASTNQTSMYLCASSLKTDSSYNEQFFGPGTRLTVL.

The chain employs TRBV5-1 and TRBJ2-1. There are 13 residues in the CDR3. Germline V gives CDR1 SGHRS, CDR2 YFSETQ. The CDR3 protein is CASTGSSYNEQFF.

This chain joins TRBV4-3 and TRBJ2-7; with no DNA, the TCRdb D assignment of TRBD2 cannot be verified. Germline V lookup: CDR1 LGHNA, CDR2 YSLEER. This CDR3 is built from 13 residues. The CDR3 loop reads CASSQWRLYEQYF.

The chain is built from TRBV6-1 and TRBJ2-1; TCRdb indicates TRBD2, and absent DNA this call remains unverified. CDR1 and CDR2 from the germline V gene are MNHNS and SASEGT. This CDR3 is built from 16 residues. CDR3 protein: CASSPTGTSGSREQFF.

V usage is TRBV29-1 and J usage is TRBJ2-3. The CDR3 totals 13 residues. Germline loops: CDR1 SQVTM, CDR2 ANQGSEA. CDR3: CSVELASTDTQYF.

CDR3 region: CATSDLSRDTGELFF. The chain has TRBV24-1 and TRBJ2-2. CDR1 KGHDR and CDR2 SFDVKD come from the germline V gene. CDR3 length: 15 amino acids.

The chain couples TRBV7-9 to TRBJ2-3; TCRdb's D gene call, TRBD1, goes unchecked for lack of DNA. The germline V gene encodes CDR1 SEHNR and CDR2 FQNEAQ (reference sequence). The CDR3 totals 15 residues. CDR3 amino acids: CASSSSGTGEPAQYF.

The chain joins TRBV6-1 to TRBJ1-6; TCRdb proposes TRBD1, but this gene call is untestable without DNA. The CDR3 covers 14 residues. Per germline, CDR1 MNHNS and CDR2 SASEGT. CDR3 region: CASSDSHTGSPLHF.